These 17 T cell receptor beta chains came from one sample sequenced in a study of radiation and T cells in renal cell carcinoma (dated by TCRdb to about 2020). The time point label, as the study defines it: blood 4 weeks post-SBRT, at nephrectomy. The sample's treatment or condition label, in plain terms: 15 Gy SBRT to primary tumor, nephrectomy 4 weeks later. Library preparation used the immunoSEQ multiplex PCR assay. Not all clones reach the TCRdb copy of this immuneACCESS table, which keeps in-frame sequences only. Checked studies attribute under half of the gap to unresolved V genes and leave the rest unexplained. A total of roughly 90,000 clones appear in this sample, 85% of them only once. The top ten clonotypes cover more than 9% of the sample. Source: blood, taken from a patient whose treatment included radiotherapy and nephrectomy. The origin of the receptors is a man aged 50 to 60 with renal cell carcinoma.

The J gene is TRBJ1-6, the V gene TRBV28; no clear D. Germline CDR1 and CDR2: MDHEN and SYDVKM. The CDR3 covers 15 residues. Trimming pared 2 bases from V and 3 bases from J, leaving 8 bases between. The CDR3 nucleotides are TGTGCCAGCAGTTTAAGTCAGATCTATAATTCACCCCTCCACTTT. It encodes CASSLSQIYNSPLHF.

Notes on this clone: The junction shows a germline mismatch at one end, possibly a read error. V usage is TRBV7-9 and J usage is TRBJ2-1; D gene unclear. Germline V CDR1 and CDR2: SEHNR, FQNEAQ (reference sequence). The CDR3 is 13 residues long. The CDR3 spells CASTTMWRSHLVF. DNA of the CDR3: TGTGCCAGCACTACTATGTGGAGATCTCATCTGGTCTTC.

This clone was seen more than once but under ten times. The chain has TRBV27 and TRBJ2-7; no firm D call. Germline-derived CDR1 and CDR2 are MNHEY and SMNVEV (reference sequence). The CDR3 sequence is 13 residues long. Trimming took off 2 bases at V and 6 bases at J, with 11 bases between the two ends. CDR3 sequence reads: CASSLTLTGEQYF. CDR3 nucleotides: TGTGCCAGCAGTTTAACATTGACGGGCGAGCAGTACTTC.

CDR3: CASSQDLKTQYF. CDR3 DNA: TGTGCCAGCAGCCAAGATCTAAAGACCCAGTACTTC. This chain links TRBV4-2 with TRBJ2-5, with D hard to call. V was pared by 0 bases and J by 6 bases, with 5 bases between. CDR3 size: 12 residues. Germline V gene lookup returns CDR1 LGHNA and CDR2 YNFKEQ.

This CDR3 reads CASSLRVAVGTEAFF. CDR3 nucleotides: TGTGCCAGCAGCTTACGGGTCGCGGTGGGGACTGAAGCTTTCTTT. This sequence joins TRBV7-8 and TRBJ1-1; no firm D call. V was pared by 2 bases and J by 5 bases, with 15 bases between. Germline-derived CDR1 and CDR2 are SGHVS and FQNEAQ. The CDR3 loop spans 15 amino acids.

The rearrangement links TRBV4-2 to TRBJ2-1; the D is unclear. Germline V gene data show CDR1 as LGHNA and CDR2 as YNFKEQ. This CDR3 spans 16 amino acids. Trimming removed 0 bases from V and 2 bases from J, with 11 bases in between. For the CDR3, the DNA is TGTGCCAGCAGCCAAGAGGGTAGTCGCGCCTACAATGAGCAGTTCTTC. It specifies CASSQEGSRAYNEQFF.

V and J are TRBV4-3 and TRBJ1-2, with no clear D. V was cut by 2 bases and J by 2 bases, with 6 bases left in between. The CDR3 has 13 amino acids. Germline CDR1 reads LGHNA; CDR2 reads YSLEER. The CDR3: CASSQTMNYGYTF. CDR3 nucleotides: TGCGCCAGCAGCCAAACCATGAACTATGGCTACACCTTC.

This clone was picked up a small number of times. V gene TRBV6-5 combines with J gene TRBJ2-7; tentatively, D is TRBD1 (6 bases). CDR1 is MNHEY, CDR2 SVGAGI, per germline. Trimming removed 6 bases from V and 5 bases from J, with 20 bases in between. CDR3 length: 15 amino acids. The CDR3 is CASSLFGQGNHEQYF. The CDR3 DNA follows: TGTGCCAGCAGCCTCTTCGGGCAGGGGAACCACGAGCAGTACTTC.

The chain joins TRBV4-2 to TRBJ1-3; TRBD1 is a possible D gene (5 bases). With 0 bases removed from V and 2 bases from J, the gap between germline ends came to 11 bases. CDR3 length: 16 amino acids. Germline V gene lookup returns CDR1 LGHNA and CDR2 YNFKEQ. The CDR3 loop reads CASSQEYVGPGNTIYF. CDR3 sequence (DNA): TGTGCCAGCAGCCAAGAATATGTGGGGCCTGGAAACACCATATATTTT.

The chain recombines TRBV19 with TRBJ2-7, with D perhaps being TRBD1 or TRBD2 (5 bases each). Trimming pared 8 bases from V and 7 bases from J, leaving 18 bases between. This CDR3 region has 13 residues. Germline V gives CDR1 LNHDA, CDR2 SQIVND (reference sequence). The CDR3 coding sequence is TGTGCCAGTGCCGGGACCCCATATGGGGAGCAGTACTTC. Amino acid sequence: CASAGTPYGEQYF.

This clone was counted between two and nine times. The chain is built from TRBV10-3 and TRBJ2-6; 8 bases match TRBD1. CDR3 length: 18 amino acids. V was clipped by 6 bases and J by 0 bases; unmatched bases: 10. The germline CDR1 and CDR2 sequences are ENHRY and SYGVKD. The CDR3 here is CAISVDRGGRSGANVLTF. DNA for the CDR3: TGTGCCATCAGCGTTGACAGGGGAGGACGCTCTGGGGCCAACGTCCTGACTTTC.

This chain uses TRBV5-1 with TRBJ1-3; weak D call: TRBD1 (5 bases). The V end was cut by 5 bases, the J end by 3 bases, with 21 bases between. Germline CDR1 is SGHRS and CDR2 is YFSETQ. CDR3 length: 17 residues. The CDR3 loop is CASSLRLSGDDGNTIYF. Written as DNA, the CDR3 is TGCGCCAGCAGTCTTCGCCTGTCGGGGGACGATGGAAACACCATATATTTT.

The rearrangement links TRBV4-3 to TRBJ1-2; 8 bases are a match to TRBD1. Trimming at V came to 0 bases and at J to 13 bases, leaving 4 bases not matched to a gene. The CDR3 extends over 12 amino acids. CDR1 and CDR2 from the germline V gene are LGHNA and YSLEER. CDR3 loop: CASSQEQGVGTF. The CDR3 DNA reads as TGCGCCAGCAGCCAAGAACAGGGGGTTGGCACCTTC.

This rearrangement joins TRBV6-1 to TRBJ1-2, with D hard to call. The V end lost 3 bases, the J end lost 5 bases, and 7 bases lay between the germline ends. The germline V gene has CDR1 MNHNS and CDR2 SASEGT. This CDR3 has 12 amino acids. CDR3 in DNA: TGTGCCAGCAGTGATCAGCGATATGGCTACACCTTC. Translated, it gives CASSDQRYGYTF.

V usage is TRBV2 and J usage is TRBJ2-7; 9 bases line up with TRBD1. V was pared by 7 bases and J by 2 bases, with 6 bases of the junction left unmatched. This CDR3 is 14 amino acids long. Germline assignment: CDR1 SNHLY and CDR2 FYNNEI. The CDR3 reads CASTPGQGAYEQYF. The CDR3 coding sequence is TGTGCCAGCACTCCGGGACAGGGCGCCTACGAGCAGTACTTC.

The rearrangement joins TRBV7-9 to TRBJ2-3, with unresolved D. The CDR3 is 12 amino acids. Trimming removed 3 bases at V and 2 bases at J, with 3 bases between. The germline V gene has CDR1 SEHNR and CDR2 FQNEAQ (reference sequence). In nucleotides, the CDR3 is TGTGCCAGCAGCTTGTCCACAGATACGCAGTATTTT. As protein: CASSLSTDTQYF. The entire variable domain, with the rest obtained from reference TRBV7-9 and TRBJ2-3, is as follows: DTGVSQNPRHKITKRGQNVTFRCDPISEHNRLYWYRQTLGQGPEFLTYFQNEAQLEKSRLLSDRFSAERPKGSFSTLEIQRTEQGDSAMYLCASSLSTDTQYFGPGTRLTVL.

The chain employs TRBV6-4 and TRBJ1-1; 8 bases map to TRBD1. The V and J ends lost 2 bases and 3 bases, in that order; junction bases with no gene match: 5. The CDR3 runs to 15 residues. Germline V gives CDR1 MRHNA, CDR2 SNTAGT. The CDR3: CASSDTGQGDTEAFF. The CDR3 nucleotides read TGTGCCAGCAGTGACACCGGACAGGGCGACACTGAAGCTTTCTTT.